Listed here are 6 T cell receptor beta chains from one sample, sequenced in a study of T cell changes during pregnancy in multiple sclerosis. Clones were read by immunoSEQ multiplex PCR, and TCRdb kept only the in-frame ones, dropping some. This table holds about 51,000 clones, 94% found once. The specimen comprised CD4+ T cells from peripheral blood mononuclear cells, sampled in the second trimester of pregnancy. Every receptor here comes from a female donor with multiple sclerosis, enrolled in a pregnancy study.

The chain uses TRBV5-5 and TRBJ2-5; possibly TRBD2 for D (6 bases). Trimming took 6 bases from V and 0 from J, leaving 18 bases between them. The germline gives CDR1 SGHKS, CDR2 YYEKEE (reference sequence). This CDR3 is built from 16 residues. CDR3 amino acids: CASILGGTGYQETQYF. CDR3 sequence (DNA): TGTGCCAGCATTCTGGGGGGTACAGGCTACCAAGAGACCCAGTACTTC.

This chain uses TRBV11-1 with TRBJ1-3, with D unresolved. Trimming took 5 bases from V and 4 from J, leaving 9 bases between them. The CDR3 is 13 amino acids. The germline V gene encodes CDR1 SGHAT and CDR2 FQDESV (reference sequence). The CDR3 region is CASSAEPGNTIYF. The CDR3 DNA reads TGTGCCAGCAGCGCGGAACCCGGAAACACCATATATTTT.

The J gene is TRBJ2-3, the V gene TRBV9, with 7 nucleotides matching TRBD2. V trimming: 8 bases; J trimming: 1 base; junction bases outside the gene matches: 13. CDR1 and CDR2 (germline): SGDLS, YYNGEE. This CDR3 region has 16 residues. For the CDR3, the DNA is TGTGCCAGTGCAGAGAATACACGGGGGGGCACAGATACGCAGTATTTT. Its protein is CASAENTRGGTDTQYF.

The gene calls are TRBV29-1 and TRBJ1-2; TRBD1 aligns across 8 bases. CDR3 length equals 13 residues. After removal of 7 bases from V and 4 bases from J, the junction contained 8 bases not matched to a gene. The germline V gene encodes CDR1 SQVTM and CDR2 ANQGSEA. The CDR3 nucleotides read TGCAGCGCTTGGACAGGGATTAGCTATGGCTACACCTTC. Amino acid sequence: CSAWTGISYGYTF.

A single count supports this clone. The rearrangement uses TRBV7-9 and TRBJ1-6; 7 bases match TRBD1. Germline V gene lookup returns CDR1 SEHNR and CDR2 FQNEAQ (reference sequence). The CDR3 has 13 residues. Trimming cost V 4 bases and J 13 bases; bases outside gene matches: 7. CDR3 residues: CASSSRDSSPLHF. CDR3 bases: TGTGCCAGCAGCTCCCGGGACAGTTCTCCCCTCCACTTT.

The chain has TRBV10-3 and TRBJ2-1; 8 nucleotides agree with TRBD2. Trimming at V came to 0 bases and at J to 6 bases, leaving 4 bases not matched to a gene. Germline CDR1 ENHRY, CDR2 SYGVKD. The CDR3 loop spans 15 amino acids. In DNA form, the CDR3 reads TGTGCCATCAGTGAGTCGGGGCGGGGGGTCAATGAGCAGTTCTTC. Translated: CAISESGRGVNEQFF.